This T cell receptor (beta chain) appears in the sequencing data of a study of T cells in Graves' hyperthyroidism and ophthalmopathy. Findings and limits, study-wide: Ophthalmopathy, as predicted by the model, came a median about seven months after the prediction.

Researchers took RNA transcripts and amplified the TCR beta CDR3 regions from them. First-round RT-PCR targeting the TCR CDR3 was performed with the HTBI primer set. TCRdb called the multiplex PCR reads again in MiXCR, with one record for every CDR3 protein. The table lists about half a million distinct CDR3 sequences, about 16% of them singletons. This clonotype was counted ten times or more. Its antigen is undetermined. CDR3 length: 14 amino acids. Trimming pared 4 bases from V and 6 bases from J, leaving 13 bases between. Looked up from germline, CDR1 is SEHNR and CDR2 is FQNEAQ (reference sequence).

The rearrangement links TRBV7-9 to TRBJ2-1; possible D gene TRBD2, 5 bases. The origin of this receptor is a woman aged 25 to 45 with Graves' ophthalmopathy. The sequencing sample was made of blood. This CDR3 is CASSSTSGSNEQFF. The CDR3 nucleotides are TGTGCCAGCAGCTCGACGTCGGGATCCAATGAGCAGTTCTTC.